This section outlines one T cell receptor (beta chain) sequence together with its context. The CDR3 contains 17 residues. Looked up from germline, CDR1 is SGHDN and CDR2 is FVKESK. V trimming: 1 base; J trimming: 3 bases; junction bases outside the gene matches: 11. These data are taken from a study of blood T cell repertoires in COVID-19. Only in-frame clones appear in the TCRdb table, and some are missing; sequencing was by immunoSEQ multiplex PCR. The repertoire has just over 60,000 clones, roughly 80% of them found once; the top ten carry 20%. This clonotype was sampled from a woman older than 75 with active or convalescent COVID-19. Sequences were obtained from peripheral blood. The chain carries TRBV14 and TRBJ2-7; the match to TRBD1 covers 8 bases. The CDR3 nucleotides are TGTGCCAGCAGCCAAGGAGGACCTGGACAGGGCAACTACGAGCAGTACTTC. Translated, it gives CASSQGGPGQGNYEQYF.